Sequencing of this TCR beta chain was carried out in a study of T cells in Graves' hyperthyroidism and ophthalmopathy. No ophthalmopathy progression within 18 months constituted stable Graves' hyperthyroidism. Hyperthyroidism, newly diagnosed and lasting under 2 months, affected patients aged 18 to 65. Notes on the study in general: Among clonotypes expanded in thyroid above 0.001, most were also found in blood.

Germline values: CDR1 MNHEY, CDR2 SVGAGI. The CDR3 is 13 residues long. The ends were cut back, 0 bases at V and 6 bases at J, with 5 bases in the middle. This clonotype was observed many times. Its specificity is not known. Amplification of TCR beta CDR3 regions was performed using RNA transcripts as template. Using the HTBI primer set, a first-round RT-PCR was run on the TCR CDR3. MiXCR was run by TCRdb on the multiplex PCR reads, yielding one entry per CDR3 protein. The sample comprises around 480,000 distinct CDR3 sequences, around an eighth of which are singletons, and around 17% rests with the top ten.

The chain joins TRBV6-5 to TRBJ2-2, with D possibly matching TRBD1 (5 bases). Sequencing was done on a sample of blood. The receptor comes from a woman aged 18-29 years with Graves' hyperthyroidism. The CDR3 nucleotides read TGTGCCAGCAGTTACTCGACAGCCGGGGAGCTGTTTTTT. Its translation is CASSYSTAGELFF.